The 18 T cell receptor beta chains in this list originate from one sample, sequenced in a study of blood T cell repertoires in COVID-19. The assay was immunoSEQ multiplex PCR, and TCRdb's table has in-frame clones only and misses some. The data show roughly 220,000 clones, about 91% seen once. Sequencing was performed on PBMCs or T cells enriched from blood (not recorded which). The source is a woman aged 45-59 years with acute COVID-19.

The chain recombines TRBV6-5 with TRBJ1-3; D unresolved. CDR1 MNHEY and CDR2 SVGAGI come from the germline V gene. This CDR3 is 13 amino acids long. Trimming removed 8 bases from V and 0 bases from J, with 8 bases in between. The CDR3 region has the DNA TGTGCCAGCGCGGATAACTCTGGAAACACCATATATTTT. Protein sequence: CASADNSGNTIYF.

The V call is TRBV27, the J call TRBJ1-5, with D unresolved. This CDR3 has 12 amino acids. Per the germline V gene, CDR1 is MNHEY and CDR2 is SMNVEV (reference sequence). V lost 4 bases and J 2 bases, leaving 3 bases between the germline ends. The CDR3 loop reads CASSSGNQPQHF. The CDR3 DNA follows: TGTGCCAGCAGTTCGGGCAATCAGCCCCAGCATTTT.

V usage is TRBV10-3 and J usage is TRBJ1-3; no reliable D call. The CDR3 has 17 residues. Germline CDR1 ENHRY, CDR2 SYGVKD. Trimming cost V 5 bases and J 0 bases, with 17 bases left between them. The CDR3 DNA follows: TGTGCCATCAGTCCCTCTGGAGGAAAGGGCTCTGGAAACACCATATATTTT. Protein product: CAISPSGGKGSGNTIYF.

The chain joins TRBV9 to TRBJ2-7, with 9 bases aligning to TRBD2. CDR1 is SGDLS, CDR2 YYNGEE, per germline. CDR3 length: 18 amino acids. Trimming cost V 0 bases and J 0 bases; bases outside gene matches: 10. CDR3: CASSVAFRTSASSYEQYF. CDR3 sequence (DNA): TGTGCCAGCAGCGTAGCTTTTCGGACTAGCGCGAGCTCCTACGAGCAGTACTTC. Supplemented by reference TRBV9 and TRBJ2-7, the full variable domain reads DSGVTQTPKHLITATGQRVTLRCSPRSGDLSVYWYQQSLDQGLQFLIQYYNGEERAKGNILERFSAQQFPDLHSELNLSSLELGDSALYFCASSVAFRTSASSYEQYFGPGTRLTVT.

In DNA form, the CDR3 reads TGTGCCACCAGCAGAGTTACTAGCGGGTACGAGCAGTACTTC. Protein product: CATSRVTSGYEQYF. The chain is built from TRBV15 and TRBJ2-7; TRBD2 matches 9 bases. The CDR3 runs 14 residues. Unmatched junction bases numbered 2, after V lost 1 base and J lost 4 bases. CDR1 LNHNV and CDR2 YYDKDF come from the germline V gene (reference sequence).

The rearrangement uses TRBV28 and TRBJ1-4; D is possibly TRBD1 (5 bases). This CDR3 region has 16 residues. CDR1 and CDR2 from the germline V gene are MDHEN and SYDVKM. Trimming removed 5 bases from V and 0 bases from J, with 13 bases in between. The CDR3 DNA sequence: TGTGCCAGCAGTGATCGGACACCAGCAACTAATGAAAAACTGTTTTTT. This translates into CASSDRTPATNEKLFF.

This clone was seen more than once but under ten times. V usage is TRBV29-1 and J usage is TRBJ2-1; possibly TRBD2 for D (5 bases). Germline V CDR1 and CDR2: SQVTM, ANQGSEA. This CDR3 spans 15 amino acids. The germline V and J ends were trimmed by 3 bases and 6 bases, with 18 bases remaining between them. The CDR3 DNA reads as TGCAGCGTTGACACTCTCAGCGGTTGGGGCAATGAGCAGTTCTTC. It specifies CSVDTLSGWGNEQFF.

The chain joins TRBV7-9 to TRBJ2-1, with 7 nucleotides matching TRBD2. V lost 0 bases, J lost 10 bases, and 12 bases stayed unmatched. The CDR3 is 16 amino acids. Looked up from germline, CDR1 is SEHNR and CDR2 is FQNEAQ (reference sequence). The CDR3 loop reads CASSLAQASGPGEQFF. In DNA, the CDR3 is TGTGCCAGCAGCTTAGCGCAGGCTAGCGGTCCTGGCGAGCAGTTCTTC.

The chain joins TRBV28 to TRBJ1-1; D is unresolved. Per germline, CDR1 MDHEN and CDR2 SYDVKM. Between the trimmed V and J ends, which lost 7 bases and 6 bases, there was a span of 12 bases. The CDR3 is 12 amino acids. The chain's CDR3 is CASITSRAEAFF. The CDR3 DNA follows: TGTGCCAGCATTACGTCCCGGGCTGAAGCTTTCTTT.

The CDR3 nucleotides are TGCGCCAGCAGCCAGGACGCAGGGTACAACTATGGCTACACCTTC. Translated: CASSQDAGYNYGYTF. The chain has TRBV5-1 and TRBJ1-2; D is possibly TRBD1 (5 bases). The CDR3 is 15 amino acids. The V end was cut by 4 bases, the J end by 2 bases, with 15 bases between. CDR1 and CDR2 from the germline V gene are SGHRS and YFSETQ.

The rearrangement joins TRBV28 to TRBJ2-7, with 9 nucleotides matching TRBD1. Per the germline V gene, CDR1 is MDHEN and CDR2 is SYDVKM. V dropped 10 bases and J dropped 5; count of bases not matched to a gene: 9. The CDR3 consists of 13 residues. Written as DNA, the CDR3 is TGTGCCACCAGGGGGACAGGGAATGACGAGCAGTACTTC. This encodes CATRGTGNDEQYF.

This chain uses TRBV24-1 with TRBJ2-2, with a tentative D call TRBD2 (5 bases). Trimming took 0 bases from V and 7 from J, leaving 5 bases between them. The CDR3 totals 13 residues. The V gene's germline CDR1 is KGHDR and CDR2 SFDVKD. This CDR3 reads CATSDLRGGELFF. DNA for the CDR3: TGTGCCACCAGTGATTTGCGGGGCGGGGAGCTGTTTTTT.

This chain links TRBV6-5 with TRBJ2-4; weak D call: TRBD1 (6 bases). The CDR3 has 15 amino acids. Germline values: CDR1 MNHEY, CDR2 SVGAGI. Trimming removed 5 bases from V and 5 bases from J, with 16 bases in between. The CDR3 spells CASSTQGTLQNIQYF. The CDR3 coding sequence is TGTGCCAGCAGTACCCAGGGGACCCTACAAAACATTCAGTACTTC.

The chain employs TRBV15 and TRBJ2-5; tentatively, D is TRBD2 (6 bases). CDR1 and CDR2 from the germline V gene are LNHNV and YYDKDF (reference sequence). CDR3 length: 13 residues. V dropped 1 base and J dropped 7 bases, with 10 bases sitting between them. CDR3 amino acids: CATSRGQGGTQYF. CDR3 bases: TGTGCCACCAGCAGAGGGCAGGGAGGGACCCAGTACTTC.

This clone came up once. The chain joins TRBV6-5 to TRBJ2-1, with 8 bases fitting TRBD2. V shed 0 bases, J shed 10 bases, and the junction held 5 bases outside the gene matches. The germline V gene encodes CDR1 MNHEY and CDR2 SVGAGI. This CDR3 has 14 residues. The CDR3 nucleotides read TGTGCCAGCAGTTACTCAGGACTAGCACAAGAGCAGTTCTTC. It codes for CASSYSGLAQEQFF.

The table lists this clone with a few counts. The rearrangement joins TRBV7-2 to TRBJ1-2, with TRBD1 matching 9 bases. V lost 6 bases to trimming and J lost 6 bases; unmatched junction nucleotides: 8. The CDR3 totals 14 residues. Germline loops: CDR1 SGHTA, CDR2 FQGNSA. The CDR3 DNA reads TGTGCCAGCAGTTCGGACAGGGGTTGGGATGGCTACACCTTC. Translation: CASSSDRGWDGYTF.

The rearrangement joins TRBV5-6 to TRBJ2-7; D is ambiguous. V dropped 3 bases and J dropped 3 bases, with 7 bases sitting between them. The length of the CDR3 is 12 residues. Germline V gene data show CDR1 as SGHDT and CDR2 as YYEEEE. The CDR3 protein is CASSSQSYEQYF. The CDR3 DNA follows: TGTGCCAGCAGCTCACAGAGCTACGAGCAGTACTTC.

The gene calls are TRBV7-9 and TRBJ1-3; D gene unclear. Germline CDR1 reads SEHNR; CDR2 reads FQNEAQ (reference sequence). The CDR3 has 14 residues. V was clipped by 6 bases and J by 8 bases, with 17 bases between them. The CDR3 region has the DNA TGTGCCAGCAGTCTTAACAGTGCCGGGGACACCATATATTTT. Translated, it gives CASSLNSAGDTIYF. The full variable domain, rest sourced from reference TRBV7-9 and TRBJ1-3, is DTGVSQNPRHKITKRGQNVTFRCDPISEHNRLYWYRQTLGQGPEFLTYFQNEAQLEKSRLLSDRFSAERPKGSFSTLEIQRTEQGDSAMYLCASSLNSAGDTIYFGEGSWLTVV.